Listed below are T cell receptor beta chains from one sample, sequenced in a study of control samples from healthy donors and cancer patients. Profiled with immunoSEQ multiplex PCR; TCRdb holds only in-frame clones, not every one. Here the sample spans 65,000 to 90,000 clones, 87% being singletons. Input material: blood. The receptors stem from a man in his fifties or sixties in good health. CDR3s include the opening cysteine and the closing phenylalanine or tryptophan. A row's size may be missing; if present it is once, few, many or a size class.

v_call clone_size cdr3_aa
TRBV13 . CASSLGGGLGEQFF
TRBV12-5 . CASGPPLAASTDTQYF
TRBV5-6 . CASSFQGNEQFF
TRBV2 . CASSYSNEQFF
TRBV7-9 . CASSDTGAGNTIYF
TRBV7-3 . CASRRDSYNEQFF
TRBV10-3 . CASGGRFNEKLFF
TRBV19 . CASSIFGMNTEAFF
TRBV7-2 . CASSLQGGTAEAFF
TRBV21-1 . CASSPTGGAGRSVTDTQYF
TRBV9 . CASSPYSEHYNEQFF
TRBV19 medium-sized CASKVMGNYGYTF
TRBV5-1 . CASSLTGTLTGELFF
TRBV2 once CASSATRGPGTEKLFF
TRBV19 . CASSPTPSTDTQYF
TRBV24-1 . CATSARTSGDSYNEQFF
TRBV15 . CATSAASTDTQYF
TRBV5-8 . CASSFYQEQTNEKLFF
TRBV30 . CAWSVLGQGPYEQYF
TRBV10-3 . CAIRGTGRETQYF
TRBV3-1/TRBV3-2 . CASSQDAYEQYF
TRBV19 . CASSMYPGGQSITRNTIYF
TRBV9 . CASSPQGMEGTQYF
TRBV12-3/TRBV12-4 once CASSSGDIEKLFF
TRBV9 . CASSVSGLWETQYF
TRBV7-2 . CASSASLAGGPPYF
TRBV7-9 . CASSLTRGQGGDYGYTF
TRBV6-5 few CASSSTDQYGYTF
TRBV7-9 . CASTKYTGELFF
TRBV14 . CASRGRSMNTEAFF
TRBV30 . CAWSVRGGLYNEQFF
TRBV28 . CASSSTRTGNTIYF
TRBV5-8 . CASAGLRLSSYNEQFF
TRBV28 . CASSRLTYEQYF
TRBV24-1 . CATSDRDATNEKLFF
TRBV28 . CASSLLGDTNQPQHF
TRBV21-1 . CASSTRQGWSYGYTF
TRBV19 . CASSIDLTSAYNEQFF
TRBV6-5 . CASNRPGGETQYF
TRBV5-1 . CASSLATTGMDGYTF
TRBV5-4 . CASSDFGQSYEQYF
TRBV24-1 once CATSEFGAAGGPRNEQFF
TRBV2 . CASSETYEQYF
TRBV15 . CATSRAGGRDNEQFF
TRBV7-9 . CASSYSLAGAYNEQFF
TRBV2 . CASRLQGVNTEAFF
TRBV9 . CASSATGPSSPLHF
TRBV6-6 . CASSYPGYGYTF
TRBV25-1 . CASSEGLAGTSTDTQYF
TRBV4-3 once CASSQDKDSGLIQYF
TRBV7-2 . CASSRTGEYGELFF
TRBV14 few CASSQLFNENEQYF
TRBV11-3 . CASSTQGAGANVLTF
TRBV5-1 . CASSLADTGLVETQYF
TRBV7-2 . CASSLQGGGNTIYF
TRBV19 . CASSISFAGGYNEQFF